The rows below give T cell receptor beta chains drawn from one sample of a study of post-analysis software for immune sequencing data. TCRdb reprocessed the PCR reads via MiXCR and lists one record per CDR3 protein. The table has roughly 800,000 distinct CDR3 sequences, about half seen once. The sequenced sample was blood. Source of these receptors: a girl aged 5-17 years with multiple sclerosis. CDR3s include the opening cysteine and the closing phenylalanine or tryptophan. The D gene is left open where the match is weak. A clone size is listed for some rows: how often the clone was seen (once, few, many), or a class if it is expanded.

>-|-|TRBV20-1|TRBJ2-7
CSASPHISYEQYF
TGCAGTGCTAGCCCCCACATCTCCTACGAGCAGTACTTC
>-|TRBD2|TRBV4-3|TRBJ2-1
CASSQDRAEGRAKFF
TGCGCCAGCAGCCAAGATAGAGCGGAGGGGAGGGCCAAGTTCTTC
>-|TRBD1|TRBV7-3|TRBJ2-5
CASSLLGRDREETQYF
TGTGCCAGCAGCCTACTTGGTCGGGACAGGGAAGAGACCCAGTACTTC
>few|-|TRBV7-2|TRBJ1-5
CASSLRGRGPQHF
TGTGCCAGCAGCTTACGAGGGAGAGGGCCCCAGCATTTT
>-|-|TRBV28|TRBJ2-5
CASSGVSNQETQYF
TGTGCCAGCAGCGGTGTATCGAACCAAGAGACCCAGTACTTC
>-|-|TRBV12-3/TRBV12-4|TRBJ2-4
CASSPLGRGEQYF
TGTGCCAGCAGCCCATTGGGGAGGGGGGAGCAGTACTTC
>-|-|TRBV4-2|TRBJ2-1
CASSRPNNEQFF
TGTGCCAGCAGCCGGCCCAACAATGAGCAGTTCTTC
>-|-|TRBV20-1|TRBJ2-7
CSASNSPYEQYF
TGCAGTGCTAGTAACAGTCCCTACGAGCAGTACTTC
>-|-|TRBV6-2/TRBV6-3|TRBJ1-1
CASSRLYTEAFF
TGTGCCAGCAGTCGACTTTACACTGAAGCTTTCTTT
>-|-|TRBV3-1|TRBJ2-3
CASSGNAGNTDTQYF
TGTGCCAGCAGTGGGAATGCTGGGAACACAGATACGCAGTATTTT
>-|-|TRBV7-8|TRBJ2-7
CASSDRYKFLSYEQYF
TGTGCCAGCAGCGACCGCTACAAATTCCTCTCCTACGAGCAGTACTTC
>-|TRBD1|TRBV5-6|TRBJ2-7
CASRGQGIDYEQYF
TGTGCCAGCAGGGGACAGGGCATCGACTACGAGCAGTACTTC
>-|-|TRBV4-1|TRBJ1-2
CASSQDSGRLGYTF
TGCGCCAGCAGCCAAGACTCGGGGCGCCTGGGCTACACCTTC
>-|-|TRBV12-3/TRBV12-4|TRBJ2-3
CASSSGADTQYF
TGTGCCAGCAGTTCGGGAGCAGATACGCAGTATTTT